One T cell receptor (beta chain) is described in this entry. Its antigen remains unidentified. These data originate in a study of identical twins. Study findings and constraints: There were fewer insertions in abundant cord blood beta clonotypes, but memory repertoires showed no such pattern.

Through template switching, a universal primer site was introduced, and the cDNA contained unique molecular identifiers. Via MiXCR, TCRdb re-called the 5' RACE reads, giving one row per CDR3 protein. The top ten hold roughly 1.6% of the sample, which has 550,000 to 800,000 distinct CDR3 sequences, around 7.4% seen once. Healthy Caucasians supplied all donations. The CDR3 has 14 amino acids. Germline CDR1 SGHDT, CDR2 YYEEEE. The V end lost 4 bases, the J end lost 0 bases, and 8 bases lay between the germline ends. The same data also contributed to another study, on yellow fever vaccine responses in identical twins.

The TCR originated in a woman aged 18-29 years in good health. This chain joins TRBV5-6 and TRBJ2-1; no clear D gene. Sequencing was performed on PBMCs. CDR3 region: CASSPDFSYNEQFF. In DNA form, the CDR3 reads TGTGCCAGCAGCCCAGACTTCTCCTACAATGAGCAGTTCTTC.